The 10 T cell receptor beta chains given below trace back to one sample, sequenced in a study of blood T cell repertoires in COVID-19. Sequencing was performed with immunoSEQ multiplex PCR; in TCRdb, only in-frame clones are kept and a portion is missing. The sample includes some 180,000 clones, roughly 82% seen only once; the top ten take about 12%. Sequencing was done on a sample of peripheral blood. All receptors derive from a human donor in a cohort sampled during active COVID-19.

This clone appeared a single time. The chain combines TRBV28 with TRBJ2-7, with 7 positions matching TRBD1. CDR1 is MDHEN and CDR2 is SYDVKM in the germline V gene. J was trimmed by 4 bases and V by 7 bases; bases with no gene match: 13. The CDR3 covers 15 residues. The CDR3 protein is CASNIMVQGSYEQYF. CDR3 DNA sequence: TGTGCCAGCAACATCATGGTACAGGGGAGTTACGAGCAGTACTTC. The whole variable domain, filled in from reference TRBV28 and TRBJ2-7, reads DVKVTQSSRYLVKRTGEKVFLECVQDMDHENMFWYRQDPGLGLRLIYFSYDVKMKEKGDIPEGYSVSREKKERFSLILESASTNQTSMYLCASNIMVQGSYEQYFGPGTRLTVT.

This clone appeared many times. The chain uses TRBV15 and TRBJ2-1, with 7 bases fitting TRBD2. Per the germline V gene, CDR1 is LNHNV and CDR2 is YYDKDF (reference sequence). V shed 2 bases and J 1 base; nucleotides not matched to a gene: 5. The CDR3 totals 16 residues. CDR3 protein: CATSRPHSGSYNEQFF. In DNA form, the CDR3 reads TGTGCCACCAGCAGACCACATAGCGGGTCCTACAATGAGCAGTTCTTC.

The rearrangement joins TRBV30 to TRBJ2-1, with 10 bases matching TRBD2. With 3 bases clipped from V and 7 bases from J, the junction kept 9 bases outside the gene matches. Germline V gene data show CDR1 as GTSNPN and CDR2 as SVGIG (reference sequence). This CDR3 comprises 15 residues. CDR3 protein: CAWRGGTSVWNEQFF. The DNA of the CDR3 is TGTGCCTGGAGGGGGGGGACTAGCGTGTGGAATGAGCAGTTCTTC.

The chain carries TRBV28 and TRBJ2-7; D is perhaps TRBD1 (6 bases). Germline lookup yields CDR1 MDHEN and CDR2 SYDVKM. The CDR3 runs 14 residues. The V and J ends lost 3 bases and 4 bases respectively, with 13 bases between them. The CDR3 loop reads CASSFPGQSYEQYF. DNA for the CDR3: TGTGCCAGCAGTTTTCCGGGACAAAGTTACGAGCAGTACTTC.

The chain recombines TRBV6-5 with TRBJ1-6; D unclear. CDR1 MNHEY and CDR2 SVGAGI come from the germline V gene. The V gene lost 6 bases and the J gene lost 1 base, with 10 bases spanning the gap. The CDR3 has 15 residues. CDR3 amino acids: CASSDVGSYNSPLHF. CDR3 nucleotide sequence: TGTGCCAGCAGCGATGTCGGTTCCTATAATTCACCCCTCCACTTT.

V usage is TRBV27 and J usage is TRBJ2-5, with D possibly TRBD1 on 6 matching bases. The CDR3 runs 13 residues. CDR1 and CDR2 from the germline V gene are MNHEY and SMNVEV (reference sequence). Trimming took 7 bases from V and 5 from J, leaving 14 bases between them. The CDR3, as DNA: TGTGCCAGCAAAAACCAGGGGCGGGAGACCCAGTACTTC. It yields the protein CASKNQGRETQYF.

The rearrangement joins TRBV20-1 to TRBJ2-5; possible D gene TRBD1, 6 bases. CDR1 is DFQATT, CDR2 SNEGSKA, per germline (reference sequence). Trimming removed 1 base from V and 7 bases from J, with 7 bases in between. The CDR3 is made up of 11 amino acids. The CDR3 DNA sequence: TGCAGTGCTAGAGGGGGGCTGACCCAGTACTTC. Translation: CSARGGLTQYF.

This sequence joins TRBV12-3 or TRBV12-4 and TRBJ1-2; the match to TRBD1 covers 7 bases. V shed 6 bases, J shed 6 bases, and the junction held 1 base outside the gene matches. The CDR3 totals 11 residues. The CDR3 loop reads CASSRGNGYTF. In DNA, the CDR3 is TGTGCCAGCAGCAGGGGGAATGGCTACACCTTC.

This chain uses TRBV27 with TRBJ1-2, with a tentative D call TRBD1 (6 bases). Germline loops: CDR1 MNHEY, CDR2 SMNVEV (reference sequence). V was pared by 3 bases and J by 8 bases, with 19 bases between. The CDR3 spans 15 residues. In DNA, the CDR3 is TGTGCCAGCAGTTTGGGTTACGGGGGGCGTTCCGGCTACACCTTC. It yields the protein CASSLGYGGRSGYTF.

The CDR3 protein is CASSQQGTVYEQYF. For the CDR3, the DNA is TGTGCCAGCAGTCAGCAGGGGACAGTCTACGAGCAGTACTTC. The gene calls are TRBV6-5 and TRBJ2-7, with 7 bases identical to TRBD1. Germline CDR1 is MNHEY and CDR2 is SVGAGI. V gave up 5 bases and J gave up 3 bases; unmatched junction bases: 7. This CDR3 region has 14 residues.